This T cell receptor (beta chain) was recorded in a study of a mutant IDH1 vaccine in newly diagnosed glioma. The wider study: Beforehand, treatment had been radiotherapy, temozolomide, or both; the majority received both.

Time point in this sample: week 5, during vaccination. All doses held 300 ug of mutant IDH1 20-mer peptide, with topical imiquimod. The astrocytomas were IDH1-mutant, ATRX-negative, and WHO grade 3 or 4. For this clone: Its antigen remains unknown.

Profiled with immunoSEQ multiplex PCR; TCRdb holds only in-frame clones, not every one. The sample has some 51,000 clones, around 80% seen once. Losses at the gene ends were 5 bases for V and 4 bases for J; bases not matched to a gene: 19. CDR1 and CDR2 (germline): LNHDA, SQIVND (reference sequence). There are 18 residues in the CDR3. The sequencing used PBMCs, collected from a glioma patient whose treatment included an IDH1 peptide vaccine. The chain joins TRBV19 to TRBJ1-1, with 7 bases fitting TRBD1. This receptor was taken from a woman between 35 and 50 years old with glioma. CDR3 bases: TGTGCCAGTAGTTTCACCATCAGGGACAGACGGGCAAGCACTGAAGCTTTCTTT. It translates to CASSFTIRDRRASTEAFF.